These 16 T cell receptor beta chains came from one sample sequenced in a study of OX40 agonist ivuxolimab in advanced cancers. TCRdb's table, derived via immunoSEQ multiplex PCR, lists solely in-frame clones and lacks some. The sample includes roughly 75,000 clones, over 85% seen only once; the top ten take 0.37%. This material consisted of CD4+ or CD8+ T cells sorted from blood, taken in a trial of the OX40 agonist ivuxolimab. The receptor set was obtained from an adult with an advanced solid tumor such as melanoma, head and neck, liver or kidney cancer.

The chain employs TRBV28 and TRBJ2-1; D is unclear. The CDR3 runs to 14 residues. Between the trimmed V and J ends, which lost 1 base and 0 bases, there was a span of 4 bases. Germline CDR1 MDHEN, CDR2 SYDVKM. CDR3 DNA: TGTGCCAGCAGTTTATCGAGCTCCTACAATGAGCAGTTCTTC. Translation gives CASSLSSSYNEQFF. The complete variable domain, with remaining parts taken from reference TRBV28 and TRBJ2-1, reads DVKVTQSSRYLVKRTGEKVFLECVQDMDHENMFWYRQDPGLGLRLIYFSYDVKMKEKGDIPEGYSVSREKKERFSLILESASTNQTSMYLCASSLSSSYNEQFFGPGTRLTVL.

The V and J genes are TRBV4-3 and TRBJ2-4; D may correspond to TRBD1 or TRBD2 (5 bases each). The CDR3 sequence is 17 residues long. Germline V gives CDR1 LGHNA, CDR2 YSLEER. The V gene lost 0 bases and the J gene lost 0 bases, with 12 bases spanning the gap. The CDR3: CASSQDVRGSAKNIQYF. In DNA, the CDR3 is TGCGCCAGCAGCCAAGATGTGAGGGGATCAGCCAAAAACATTCAGTACTTC.

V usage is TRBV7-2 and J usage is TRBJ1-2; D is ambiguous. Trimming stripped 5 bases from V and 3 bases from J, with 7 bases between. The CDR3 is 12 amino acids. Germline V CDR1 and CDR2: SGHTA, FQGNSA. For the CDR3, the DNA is TGTGCCAGCAGCGGACGTTACTATGGCTACACCTTC. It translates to CASSGRYYGYTF. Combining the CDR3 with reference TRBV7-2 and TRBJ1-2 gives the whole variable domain GAGVSQSPSNKVTEKGKDVELRCDPISGHTALYWYRQSLGQGLEFLIYFQGNSAPDKSGLPSDRFSAERTGGSVSTLTIQRTQQEDSAVYLCASSGRYYGYTFGSGTRLTVV.

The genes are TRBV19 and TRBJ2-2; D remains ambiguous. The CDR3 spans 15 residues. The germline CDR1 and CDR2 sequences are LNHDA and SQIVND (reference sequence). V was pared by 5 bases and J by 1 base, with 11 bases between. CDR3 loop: CASSPRTVNTGELFF. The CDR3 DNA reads TGTGCCAGTAGTCCGAGGACGGTGAACACCGGGGAGCTGTTTTTT.

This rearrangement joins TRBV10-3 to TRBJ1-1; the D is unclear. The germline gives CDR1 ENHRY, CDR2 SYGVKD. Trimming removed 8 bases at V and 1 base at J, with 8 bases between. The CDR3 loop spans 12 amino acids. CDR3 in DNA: TGTGCCATCTCGGGAGGGAACACTGAAGCTTTCTTT. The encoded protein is CAISGGNTEAFF.

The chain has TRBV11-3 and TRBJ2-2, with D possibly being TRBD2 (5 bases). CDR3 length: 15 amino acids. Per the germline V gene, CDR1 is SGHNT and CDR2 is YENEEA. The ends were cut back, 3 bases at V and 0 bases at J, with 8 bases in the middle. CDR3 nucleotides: TGTGCCAGCAGCTTTTCCGGGACGAACACCGGGGAGCTGTTTTTT. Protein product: CASSFSGTNTGELFF.

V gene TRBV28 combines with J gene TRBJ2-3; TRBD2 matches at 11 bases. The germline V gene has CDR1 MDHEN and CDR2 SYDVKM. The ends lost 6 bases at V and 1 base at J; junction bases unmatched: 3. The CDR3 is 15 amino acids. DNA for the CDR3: TGTGCCAGCAGGTCGACTAGCGGGGGCACAGATACGCAGTATTTT. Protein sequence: CASRSTSGGTDTQYF.

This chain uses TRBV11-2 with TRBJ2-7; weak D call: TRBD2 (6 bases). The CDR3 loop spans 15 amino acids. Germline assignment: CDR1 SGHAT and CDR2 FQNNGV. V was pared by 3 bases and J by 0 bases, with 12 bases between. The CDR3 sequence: CASSFTPGDSYEQYF. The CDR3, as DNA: TGTGCCAGCAGCTTCACTCCGGGGGACTCCTACGAGCAGTACTTC.

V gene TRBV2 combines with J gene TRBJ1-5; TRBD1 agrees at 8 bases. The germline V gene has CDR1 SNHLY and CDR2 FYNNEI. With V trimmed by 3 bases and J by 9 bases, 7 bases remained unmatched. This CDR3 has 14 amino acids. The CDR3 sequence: CASSEQGAYRPQHF. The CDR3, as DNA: TGTGCCAGCAGTGAGCAGGGGGCTTATCGGCCCCAGCATTTT. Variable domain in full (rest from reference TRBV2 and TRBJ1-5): EPEVTQTPSHQVTQMGQEVILRCVPISNHLYFYWYRQILGQKVEFLVSFYNNEISEKSEIFDDQFSVERPDGSNFTLKIRSTKLEDSAMYFCASSEQGAYRPQHFGDGTRLSIL.

CDR3 sequence (DNA): TGTGCCAGCAGCGTAAGCCAAGGTTCGTCCTACGAGCAGTACTTC. Translation gives CASSVSQGSSYEQYF. The chain links TRBV9 to TRBJ2-7; D is unresolved. V lost 1 base and J lost 1, with 12 bases in between. Looked up from germline, CDR1 is SGDLS and CDR2 is YYNGEE. The CDR3 is 15 residues long.

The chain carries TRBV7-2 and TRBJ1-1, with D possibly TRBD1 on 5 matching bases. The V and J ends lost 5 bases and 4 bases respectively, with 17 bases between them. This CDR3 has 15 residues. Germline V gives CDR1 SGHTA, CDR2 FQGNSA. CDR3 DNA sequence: TGTGCCAGCAGCCCCCCGGGGGGGGACTTCACTGAAGCTTTCTTT. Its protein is CASSPPGGDFTEAFF.

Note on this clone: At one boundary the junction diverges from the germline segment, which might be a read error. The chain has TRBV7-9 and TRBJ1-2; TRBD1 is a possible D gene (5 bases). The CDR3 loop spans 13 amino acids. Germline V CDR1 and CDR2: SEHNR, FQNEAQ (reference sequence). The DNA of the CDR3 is TGTGCCAGCAGCTTACTGGGGGGGTCTTACCTCCCATTC. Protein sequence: CASSLLGGSYLPF.

The CDR3 nucleotides read TGTGCCAGCAGCCCGAGACTAGCGGAGACCTACGAGCAGTACTTC. The encoded protein is CASSPRLAETYEQYF. V gene TRBV7-8 combines with J gene TRBJ2-7, with 9 bases aligning to TRBD2. This CDR3 has 15 amino acids. CDR1 and CDR2 from the germline V gene are SGHVS and FQNEAQ. The junction had 7 bases not matched to a gene; V was cut back by 5 bases and J by 2 bases.

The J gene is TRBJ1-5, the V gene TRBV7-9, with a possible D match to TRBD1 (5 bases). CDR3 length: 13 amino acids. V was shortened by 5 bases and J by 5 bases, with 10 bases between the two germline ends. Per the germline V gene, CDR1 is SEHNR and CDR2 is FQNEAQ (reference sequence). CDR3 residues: CASSQGPYQPQHF. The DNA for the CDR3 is TGTGCCAGCAGCCAGGGACCTTATCAGCCCCAGCATTTT.

The DNA of the CDR3 is TGTGCCAGCGACAGGTATGGCTACACCTTC. This sequence encodes CASDRYGYTF. The chain employs TRBV19 and TRBJ1-2, with D maybe TRBD1 (6 bases). Germline loops: CDR1 LNHDA, CDR2 SQIVND (reference sequence). CDR3 size: 10 residues. Trimming removed 9 bases from V and 5 bases from J, with 7 bases in between.

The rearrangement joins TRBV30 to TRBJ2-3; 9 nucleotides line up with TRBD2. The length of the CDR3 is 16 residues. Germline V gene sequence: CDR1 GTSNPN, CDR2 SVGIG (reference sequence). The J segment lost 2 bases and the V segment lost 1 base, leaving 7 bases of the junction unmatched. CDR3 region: CAWSAVAGASTDTQYF. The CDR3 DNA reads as TGTGCCTGGAGTGCTGTAGCGGGGGCCTCCACAGATACGCAGTATTTT.